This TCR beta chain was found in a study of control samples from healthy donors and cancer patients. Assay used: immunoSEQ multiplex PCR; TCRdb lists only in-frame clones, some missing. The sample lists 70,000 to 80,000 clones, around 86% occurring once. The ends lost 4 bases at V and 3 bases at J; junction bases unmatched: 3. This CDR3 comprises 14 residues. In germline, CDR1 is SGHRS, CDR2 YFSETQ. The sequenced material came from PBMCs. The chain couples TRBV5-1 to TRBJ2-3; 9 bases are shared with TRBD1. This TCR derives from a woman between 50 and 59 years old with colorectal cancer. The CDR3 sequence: CASSVGQGTDTQYF. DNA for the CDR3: TGCGCCAGCAGCGTCGGACAGGGGACAGATACGCAGTATTTT.